This TCR beta chain originates from a study of PD-L1 blockade in urothelial cancer. The overall study: Prior chemotherapy in patients spanned 0 to 3 regimens. Study-level findings and limits: Tumor-linked clones in blood grew more by 3 weeks in durable-benefit patients.

Into every PCR, synthetic TCR analog templates were spiked. Clones were sequenced by immunoSEQ multiplex PCR, and TCRdb holds only the in-frame ones, with some missing. The table has 50,000 to 70,000 clones, roughly four fifths seen once; the top ten hold around 1.6%. In germline, CDR1 is SGHTA, CDR2 FQGNSA. The CDR3 is 16 amino acids. Trimming left V 7 bases short and J 2 bases short, with 15 bases between. This sample's time point: pretreatment peripheral blood. This clone has only one observation. Its antigen is undetermined. The V call is TRBV7-2, the J call TRBJ2-6; a weak D match, TRBD1 (5 bases). This TCR derives from a man in his 70s with urothelial cancer. The material was PBMCs, obtained around atezolizumab (anti-PD-L1) treatment. The CDR3 sequence is CASTTPSGTGANVLTF. DNA for the CDR3: TGTGCCAGCACCACGCCCTCAGGGACTGGGGCCAACGTCCTGACTTTC.